A selection of T cell receptor beta chains follows, all from one sample in a study of cytomegalovirus exposure and HLA in healthy donors. The protocol was immunoSEQ multiplex PCR, while the TCRdb copy is restricted to in-frame clones and leaves out a portion. Among 150,000 to 200,000 clones, around four fifths were seen once, and the ten largest hold around 1.9%. The sequenced sample consisted of PBMCs. The receptors were gathered from a man between 18 and 35 years old in good health and CMV-seronegative. The CDR3 runs from the conserved cysteine through the conserved F or W. D genes are given only for firm matches. The size of a clone is reported for some rows only, either as once, few or many, or as a class for expanded clones.

J | size | D | V | DNA | CDR3
TRBJ2-7 | - | TRBD2 | TRBV19 | TGTGCCAGTAGTATACACACTAGCGGGAGGAGTGCGTCCTACGAGCAGTACTTC | CASSIHTSGRSASYEQYF
TRBJ2-1 | once | - | TRBV7-9 | TGTGCCAGCAGCACGCTCGGTGGACTCCCCCCTTTCTTC | CASSTLGGLPPFF
TRBJ1-1 | - | TRBD1 | TRBV28 | TGTGCCTCCAAAACGACAGGGGCCAACACTGAAGCTTTCTTT | CASKTTGANTEAFF
TRBJ2-1 | - | TRBD2 | TRBV14 | TGTGCCAGCAGCCAAGATCGGGGCGGGAGGGCCTTGGATGAGCAGTTCTTC | CASSQDRGGRALDEQFF
TRBJ2-7 | - | TRBD1 | TRBV28 | TGTGCCACGGGACAGCCCCCCGCCTACGAGCAGTACTTC | CATGQPPAYEQYF
TRBJ1-1 | once | TRBD1 | TRBV19 | TGTGCCAGTAGTGTACTCGCAGGGGGGAACACTGAAGCTTTCTTT | CASSVLAGGNTEAFF
TRBJ1-2 | once | - | TRBV7-9 | TGTTCCAGCACCACTGTGCAAAGTAACTATGGCTACACCTTC | CSSTTVQSNYGYTF
TRBJ2-2 | - | TRBD2 | TRBV23-1 | TGCGCCAGCAGTCCGGAAGCCCTAGCGGGAGCGAACACCGGGGAGCTGTTTTTT | CASSPEALAGANTGELFF
TRBJ2-7 | once | - | TRBV18 | TGTGCCAGCTCACCAGGTGGCACCTCCTACGAGCAGTACTTC | CASSPGGTSYEQYF
TRBJ2-2 | - | - | TRBV7-9 | TGTGCCAGCAGCCCCCCCCGGGGGTCGAACACCGGGGAGCTGTTTTTT | CASSPPRGSNTGELFF
TRBJ1-3 | - | - | TRBV11-2 | TGTGCCAGCAGATCTAATCGAGACAGTCCCTCTGGAAACACCATATATTTT | CASRSNRDSPSGNTIYF
TRBJ2-1 | - | - | TRBV15 | TGTGCCACCAGCATCTTAGCGAGCTCCTACAATGAGCAGTTCTTC | CATSILASSYNEQFF
TRBJ2-3 | - | - | TRBV5-1 | TGCGCCAGCAGCCCAGAAGGGGCAGATACGCAGTATTTT | CASSPEGADTQYF
TRBJ2-7 | once | TRBD1 | TRBV18 | TGTGCCAGCTCACCACCGGGGACAGTTTCCTCCTACGAGCAGTACTTC | CASSPPGTVSSYEQYF
TRBJ2-5 | - | TRBD1 | TRBV5-1 | TGCGCCAGCAGCTTGGTGGGACAGAAGGAGACCCAGTACTTC | CASSLVGQKETQYF
TRBJ1-5 | once | - | TRBV4-1 | TGCGCCAGCAGCCAAGAAGGGGCCCCCAATCAGCCCCAGCATTTT | CASSQEGAPNQPQHF
TRBJ2-7 | - | - | TRBV5-1 | TGCGCCAGCAGCCCGGGTTCGTCGAGAAACGAGCAGTACTTC | CASSPGSSRNEQYF
TRBJ2-3 | once | - | TRBV5-4 | TGTGCCAGCAGCCGGGGAAGCGGGAGCACAGATACGCAGTATTTT | CASSRGSGSTDTQYF
TRBJ2-2 | - | - | TRBV28 | TGTGCCAGCACCATCAGGGGCACCGGGGAGCTGTTTTTT | CASTIRGTGELFF
TRBJ2-5 | - | - | TRBV29-1 | TGCAGCGTTGATGGGGCCAGGGGAAAAACAGAGACCCAGTACTTC | CSVDGARGKTETQYF
TRBJ2-5 | once | TRBD2 | TRBV4-1 | TGCGCCAGCAGCCAGTTAGCGGGAGGGCAAGAGACCCAGTACTTC | CASSQLAGGQETQYF
TRBJ1-3 | - | - | TRBV7-2 | TGTGCCAGCAGCGCAGGGGCTTCTGGAAACACCATATATTTT | CASSAGASGNTIYF
TRBJ2-7 | - | TRBD1 | TRBV7-2 | TGTGCCAGCAGCCGAGGACAGGGGGCTGTGTCCTACGAGCAGTACTTC | CASSRGQGAVSYEQYF
TRBJ2-7 | - | TRBD2 | TRBV2 | TGTGCCAGCAGACGACTAGCGGGGACTTCCTACGAGCAGTACTTC | CASRRLAGTSYEQYF
TRBJ1-1 | - | TRBD1 | TRBV28 | TGTGCCAGCAGTCCCACAGGGGCACCCATGAACACTGAAGCTTTCTTT | CASSPTGAPMNTEAFF
TRBJ1-6 | - | TRBD1 | TRBV2 | TGTGCCAGCAGCTTCGGACAGGGTTCTAATTCACCCCTCCACTTT | CASSFGQGSNSPLHF
TRBJ1-5 | - | TRBD1 | TRBV7-6 | TGTGCCAGCAGCCCCATAGACAGGGGGCATCATCAGCCCCAGCATTTT | CASSPIDRGHHQPQHF
TRBJ1-1 | - | - | TRBV7-9 | TGTGCCAGCAGCTTAACAGAGGGAGGCCCTGAAGCTTTCTTT | CASSLTEGGPEAFF
TRBJ2-5 | once | TRBD2 | TRBV9 | TGTGCCGGCAGCGAGGCGGCGGGGGGACAAGAGACCCAGTACTTC | CAGSEAAGGQETQYF
TRBJ2-1 | - | TRBD2 | TRBV19 | TGTGCCAGTAGTACGCGGGAGGGCTGGGATGAGCAGTTCTTC | CASSTREGWDEQFF
TRBJ1-2 | once | TRBD1 | TRBV5-1 | TGCGCCAGCAGCAGAGACAGGGGAAAAGGCTACACCTTC | CASSRDRGKGYTF
TRBJ2-3 | - | - | TRBV18 | TGTGCCAGCTCACCACAAAGAGATCTCTCTACGCAGTATTTT | CASSPQRDLSTQYF
TRBJ2-7 | - | TRBD1 | TRBV5-1 | TGCGCCAGCAGCTTCGGGACAGGGTCGAACGAGCAGTACTTC | CASSFGTGSNEQYF
TRBJ2-3 | - | - | TRBV27 | TGTGCCAGCAGTTCGACCAGCCTCGGGGTAGATACGCAGTATTTT | CASSSTSLGVDTQYF
TRBJ2-1 | - | TRBD2 | TRBV12-5 | TGTGCTAGTGGTTCCCGGACTAGCGGGGGTTACAATGAGCAGTTCTTC | CASGSRTSGGYNEQFF
TRBJ2-1 | - | - | TRBV27 | TGTGCCAGCAGTTTATTGGGGCAGGGTGGCTTCAATGAGCAGTTCTTC | CASSLLGQGGFNEQFF
TRBJ2-7 | - | - | TRBV9 | TGTGCCAGCAGCGTAGGGGGGCAGGCCCCCTACGAGCAGTACTTC | CASSVGGQAPYEQYF
TRBJ2-3 | few | TRBD2 | TRBV19 | TGTGCCAGTAGTATGGTAGTCGCGGGAGGGCCGGGAGATACGCAGTATTTT | CASSMVVAGGPGDTQYF